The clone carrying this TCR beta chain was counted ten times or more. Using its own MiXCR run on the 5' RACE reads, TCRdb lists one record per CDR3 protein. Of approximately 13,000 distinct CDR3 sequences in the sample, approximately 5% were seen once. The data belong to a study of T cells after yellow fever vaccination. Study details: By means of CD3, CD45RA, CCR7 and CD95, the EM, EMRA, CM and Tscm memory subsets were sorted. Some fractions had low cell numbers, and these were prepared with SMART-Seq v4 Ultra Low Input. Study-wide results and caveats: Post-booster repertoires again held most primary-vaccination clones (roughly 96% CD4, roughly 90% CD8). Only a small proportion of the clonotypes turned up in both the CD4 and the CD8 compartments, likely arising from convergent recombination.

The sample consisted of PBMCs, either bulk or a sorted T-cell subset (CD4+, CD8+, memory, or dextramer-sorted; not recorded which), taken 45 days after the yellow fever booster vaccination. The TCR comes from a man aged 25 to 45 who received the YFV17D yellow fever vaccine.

The CDR3 DNA is TGTGCCAGCAGCAAACGGTCCCAGGGTGGGGTGGAGAACACCGGGGAGCTGTTTTTT. It yields the protein CASSKRSQGGVENTGELFF. V usage is TRBV21-1 and J usage is TRBJ2-2; the D segment call TRBD1 is taken from the table without a DNA check. TRBV21-1 is a known pseudogene. The CDR3 loop spans 19 amino acids.